This T cell receptor beta chain is from a study of T cell changes during pregnancy in multiple sclerosis. Here immunoSEQ multiplex PCR was the method, and the copy in TCRdb shows in-frame clones only, minus some. The sample consists of approximately 100,000 clones, around 94% of them appearing once. This clone was counted between two and nine times. The ends were cut back, 3 bases at V and 3 bases at J, with 15 bases in the middle. Germline-derived CDR1 and CDR2 are MDHEN and SYDVKM. CDR3 length: 16 amino acids. The chain couples TRBV28 to TRBJ2-1, with D maybe TRBD1 (5 bases). The material sequenced was peripheral blood, taken after pregnancy. This clonotype was sampled from a female donor with multiple sclerosis, enrolled in a pregnancy study. The CDR3 bases are TGTGCCAGCAGTTTTCCTGGGGCCGTGAGCTACAATGAGCAGTTCTTC. Protein: CASSFPGAVSYNEQFF.